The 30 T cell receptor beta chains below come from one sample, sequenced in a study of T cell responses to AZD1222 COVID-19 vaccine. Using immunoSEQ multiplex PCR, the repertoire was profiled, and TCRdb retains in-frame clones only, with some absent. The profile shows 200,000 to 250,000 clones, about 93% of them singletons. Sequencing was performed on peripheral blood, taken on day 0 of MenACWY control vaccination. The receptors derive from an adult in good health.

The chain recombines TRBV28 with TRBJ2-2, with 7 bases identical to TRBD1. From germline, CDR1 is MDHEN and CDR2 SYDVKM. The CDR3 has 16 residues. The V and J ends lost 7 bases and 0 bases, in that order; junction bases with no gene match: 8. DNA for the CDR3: TGTGCCAGCACCCAAGGGACAGTACCGAACACCGGGGAGCTGTTTTTT. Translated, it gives CASTQGTVPNTGELFF.

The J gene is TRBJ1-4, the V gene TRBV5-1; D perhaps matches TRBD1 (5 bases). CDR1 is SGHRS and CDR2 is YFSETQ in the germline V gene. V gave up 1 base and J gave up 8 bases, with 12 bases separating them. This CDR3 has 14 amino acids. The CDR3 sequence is CASSLSSGKEKLFF. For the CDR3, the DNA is TGCGCCAGCAGCTTGTCGTCAGGGAAAGAAAAACTGTTTTTT.

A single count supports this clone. Written as DNA, the CDR3 is TGTGCCAGCAGCAGAACAGGGGTTGATCAGCCCCAGCATTTT. It translates to CASSRTGVDQPQHF. The rearrangement joins TRBV9 to TRBJ1-5; 7 bases align to TRBD1. Germline V gene sequence: CDR1 SGDLS, CDR2 YYNGEE. The V gene end was trimmed by 4 bases and the J gene end by 5 bases; junction bases not matched to a gene: 6. The CDR3 consists of 14 residues. The full variable domain, its missing parts supplied by reference TRBV9 and TRBJ1-5, is DSGVTQTPKHLITATGQRVTLRCSPRSGDLSVYWYQQSLDQGLQFLIQYYNGEERAKGNILERFSAQQFPDLHSELNLSSLELGDSALYFCASSRTGVDQPQHFGDGTRLSIL.

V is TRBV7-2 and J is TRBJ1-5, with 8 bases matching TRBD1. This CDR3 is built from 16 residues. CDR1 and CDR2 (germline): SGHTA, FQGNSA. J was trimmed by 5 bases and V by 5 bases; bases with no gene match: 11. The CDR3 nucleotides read TGTGCCAGCAGCCTAACAGGGGGGCCTTTAGATCAGCCCCAGCATTTT. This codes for CASSLTGGPLDQPQHF.

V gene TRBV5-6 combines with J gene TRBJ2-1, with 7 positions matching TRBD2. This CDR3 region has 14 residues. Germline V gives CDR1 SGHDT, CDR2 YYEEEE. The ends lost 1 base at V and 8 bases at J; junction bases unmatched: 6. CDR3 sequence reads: CASSLTSADHEQFF. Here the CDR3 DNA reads TGTGCCAGCAGCTTGACTAGCGCCGACCATGAGCAGTTCTTC.

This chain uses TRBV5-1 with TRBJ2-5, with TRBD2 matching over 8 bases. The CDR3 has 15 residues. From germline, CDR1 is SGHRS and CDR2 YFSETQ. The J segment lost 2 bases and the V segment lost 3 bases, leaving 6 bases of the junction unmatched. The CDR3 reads CASSSGTSRQETQYF. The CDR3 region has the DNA TGCGCCAGCAGCTCCGGGACTAGTCGACAAGAGACCCAGTACTTC.

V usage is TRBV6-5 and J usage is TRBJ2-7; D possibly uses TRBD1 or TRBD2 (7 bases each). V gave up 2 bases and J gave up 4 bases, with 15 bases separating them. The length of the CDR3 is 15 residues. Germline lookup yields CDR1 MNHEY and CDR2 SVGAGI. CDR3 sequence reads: CASSYEPQGGYEQYF. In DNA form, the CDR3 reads TGTGCCAGCAGTTACGAGCCCCAGGGGGGGTACGAGCAGTACTTC.

The CDR3 reads CASSLSGGPEAFF. CDR3 sequence (DNA): TGTGCCAGCAGCTTATCAGGGGGCCCTGAAGCTTTCTTT. This chain links TRBV7-2 with TRBJ1-1, with 8 bases matching TRBD1. This CDR3 region has 13 residues. V lost 2 bases to trimming and J lost 6 bases; unmatched junction nucleotides: 2. CDR1 is SGHTA and CDR2 is FQGNSA in the germline V gene.

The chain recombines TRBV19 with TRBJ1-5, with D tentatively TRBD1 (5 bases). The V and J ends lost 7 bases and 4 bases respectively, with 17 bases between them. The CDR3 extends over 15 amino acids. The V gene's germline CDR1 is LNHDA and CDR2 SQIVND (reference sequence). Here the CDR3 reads CASTQGGVGNQPQHF. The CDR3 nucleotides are TGTGCCAGTACCCAGGGAGGGGTAGGAAATCAGCCCCAGCATTTT. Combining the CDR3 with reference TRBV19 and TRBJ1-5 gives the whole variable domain DGGITQSPKYLFRKEGQNVTLSCEQNLNHDAMYWYRQDPGQGLRLIYYSQIVNDFQKGDIAEGYSVSREKKESFPLTVTSAQKNPTAFYLCASTQGGVGNQPQHFGDGTRLSIL.

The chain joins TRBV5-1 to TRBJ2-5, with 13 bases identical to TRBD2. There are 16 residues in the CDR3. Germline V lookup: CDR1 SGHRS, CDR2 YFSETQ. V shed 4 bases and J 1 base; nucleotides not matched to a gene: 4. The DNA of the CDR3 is TGCGCCAGCAGCCTGACTAGCGGGGGGAGCCAAGAGACCCAGTACTTC. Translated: CASSLTSGGSQETQYF.

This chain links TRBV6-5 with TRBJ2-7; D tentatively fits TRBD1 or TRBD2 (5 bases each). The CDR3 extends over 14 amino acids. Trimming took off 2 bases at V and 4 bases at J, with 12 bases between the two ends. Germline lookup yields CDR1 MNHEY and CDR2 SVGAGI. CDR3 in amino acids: CASSYGTRRYEQYF. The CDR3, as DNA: TGTGCCAGCAGTTACGGGACCCGAAGATACGAGCAGTACTTC.

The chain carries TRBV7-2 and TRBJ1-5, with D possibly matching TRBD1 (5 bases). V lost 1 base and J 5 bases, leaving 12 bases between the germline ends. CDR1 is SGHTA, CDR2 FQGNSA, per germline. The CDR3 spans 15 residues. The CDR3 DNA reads TGTGCCAGCAGCTTAGGTTCAGGGACGTATCAGCCCCAGCATTTT. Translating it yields CASSLGSGTYQPQHF.

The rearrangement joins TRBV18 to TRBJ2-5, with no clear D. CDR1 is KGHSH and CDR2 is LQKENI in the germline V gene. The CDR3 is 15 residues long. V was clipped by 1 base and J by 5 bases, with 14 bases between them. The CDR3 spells CASSPRLGPTETQYF. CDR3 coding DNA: TGTGCCAGCTCACCACGCTTGGGCCCTACGGAGACCCAGTACTTC.

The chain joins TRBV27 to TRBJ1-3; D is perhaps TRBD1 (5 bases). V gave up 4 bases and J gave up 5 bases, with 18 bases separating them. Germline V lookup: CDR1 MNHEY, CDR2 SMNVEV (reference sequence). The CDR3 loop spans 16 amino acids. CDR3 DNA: TGTGCCAGCAGTTCCGTCCGAGGGGCGAACAGAAACACCATATATTTT. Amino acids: CASSSVRGANRNTIYF.

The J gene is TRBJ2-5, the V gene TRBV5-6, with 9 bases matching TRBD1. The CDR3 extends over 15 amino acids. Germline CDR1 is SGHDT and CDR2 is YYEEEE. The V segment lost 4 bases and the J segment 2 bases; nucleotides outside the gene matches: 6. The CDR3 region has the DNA TGTGCCAGCAGCCTGGGACAGGGCACGCAAGAGACCCAGTACTTC. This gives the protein CASSLGQGTQETQYF.

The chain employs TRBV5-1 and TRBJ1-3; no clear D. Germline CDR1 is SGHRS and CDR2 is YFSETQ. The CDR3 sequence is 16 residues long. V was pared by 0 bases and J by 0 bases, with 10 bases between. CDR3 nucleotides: TGCGCCAGCAGCTTGGGGGAGACCTTCTCTGGAAACACCATATATTTT. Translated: CASSLGETFSGNTIYF.

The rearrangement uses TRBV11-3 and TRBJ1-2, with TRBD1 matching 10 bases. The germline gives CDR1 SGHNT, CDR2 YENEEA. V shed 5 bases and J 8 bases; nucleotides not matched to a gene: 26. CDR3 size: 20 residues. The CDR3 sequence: CASSPPVPGKRGGTGEGYTF. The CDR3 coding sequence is TGTGCCAGCAGCCCCCCCGTCCCCGGAAAGAGAGGTGGGACAGGGGAGGGCTACACCTTC.

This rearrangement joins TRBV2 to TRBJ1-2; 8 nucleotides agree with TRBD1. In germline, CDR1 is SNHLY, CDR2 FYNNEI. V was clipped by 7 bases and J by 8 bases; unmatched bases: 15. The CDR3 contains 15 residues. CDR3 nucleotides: TGTGCCAGCATCCTAAAAGTTACAGGGGGGGAGGGCTACACCTTC. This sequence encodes CASILKVTGGEGYTF. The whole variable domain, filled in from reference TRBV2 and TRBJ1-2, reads EPEVTQTPSHQVTQMGQEVILRCVPISNHLYFYWYRQILGQKVEFLVSFYNNEISEKSEIFDDQFSVERPDGSNFTLKIRSTKLEDSAMYFCASILKVTGGEGYTFGSGTRLTVV.

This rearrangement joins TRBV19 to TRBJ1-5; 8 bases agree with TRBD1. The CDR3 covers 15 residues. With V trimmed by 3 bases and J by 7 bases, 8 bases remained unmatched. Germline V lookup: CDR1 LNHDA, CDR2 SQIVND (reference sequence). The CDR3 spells CASSIMAGTGQPQHF. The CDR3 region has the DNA TGTGCCAGTAGTATTATGGCAGGGACAGGACAGCCCCAGCATTTT.

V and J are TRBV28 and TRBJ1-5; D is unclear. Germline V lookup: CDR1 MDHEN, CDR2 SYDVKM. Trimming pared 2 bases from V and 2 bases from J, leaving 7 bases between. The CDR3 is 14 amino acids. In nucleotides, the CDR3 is TGTGCCAGCAGTTTAGTTCGGGGCAATCAGCCCCAGCATTTT. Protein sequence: CASSLVRGNQPQHF.

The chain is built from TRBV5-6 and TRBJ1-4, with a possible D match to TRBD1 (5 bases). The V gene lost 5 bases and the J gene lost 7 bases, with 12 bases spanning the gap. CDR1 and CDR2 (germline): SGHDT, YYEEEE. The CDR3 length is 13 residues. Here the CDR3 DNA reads TGTGCCAGCAGTTGGGGGAAAGGTGAAAAACTGTTTTTT. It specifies CASSWGKGEKLFF.

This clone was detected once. The CDR3 sequence is CASSPQWGGAEAFF. In nucleotides, the CDR3 is TGTGCCAGCAGCCCTCAATGGGGGGGGGCTGAAGCTTTCTTT. The J gene is TRBJ1-1, the V gene TRBV7-9; weak D call: TRBD1 (5 bases). CDR1 is SEHNR, CDR2 FQNEAQ, per germline (reference sequence). CDR3 length: 14 residues. Trimming took off 5 bases at V and 6 bases at J, with 16 bases between the two ends.

The CDR3 spells CASSLKGSTEAFF. As DNA, the CDR3 is TGTGCCAGCAGTTTAAAGGGGAGCACTGAAGCTTTCTTT. The J gene is TRBJ1-1, the V gene TRBV12-3 or TRBV12-4; a possible D gene is TRBD1 (5 bases). V gave up 2 bases and J gave up 4 bases, with 8 bases separating them. This CDR3 contains 13 residues.

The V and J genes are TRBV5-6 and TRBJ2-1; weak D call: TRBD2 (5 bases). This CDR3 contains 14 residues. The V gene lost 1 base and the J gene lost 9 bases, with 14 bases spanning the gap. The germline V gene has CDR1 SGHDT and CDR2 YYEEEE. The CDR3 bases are TGTGCCAGCAGCTTGCTAGGGCCTCGGGGTGAGCAGTTCTTC. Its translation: CASSLLGPRGEQFF.

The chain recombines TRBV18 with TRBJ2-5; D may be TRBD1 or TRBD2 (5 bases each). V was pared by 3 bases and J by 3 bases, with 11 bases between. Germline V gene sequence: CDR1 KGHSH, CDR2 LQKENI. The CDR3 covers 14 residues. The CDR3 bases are TGTGCCAGCTCACCGTCCTTGGGGGAAGAGACCCAGTACTTC. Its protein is CASSPSLGEETQYF.

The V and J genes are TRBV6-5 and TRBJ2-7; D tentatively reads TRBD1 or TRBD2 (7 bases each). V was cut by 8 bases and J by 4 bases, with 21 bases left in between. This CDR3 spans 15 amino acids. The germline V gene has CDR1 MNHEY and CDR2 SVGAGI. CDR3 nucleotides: TGTGCCAGCGCCTGGGGGGGGACAGAATTTTACGAGCAGTACTTC. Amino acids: CASAWGGTEFYEQYF.

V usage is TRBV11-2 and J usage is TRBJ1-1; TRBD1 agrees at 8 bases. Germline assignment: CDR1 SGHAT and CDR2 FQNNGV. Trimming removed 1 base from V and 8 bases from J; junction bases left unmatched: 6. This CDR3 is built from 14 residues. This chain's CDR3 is CASSLAAGGSEAFF. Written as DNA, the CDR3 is TGTGCCAGCAGCTTAGCGGCAGGGGGCTCGGAAGCTTTCTTT.

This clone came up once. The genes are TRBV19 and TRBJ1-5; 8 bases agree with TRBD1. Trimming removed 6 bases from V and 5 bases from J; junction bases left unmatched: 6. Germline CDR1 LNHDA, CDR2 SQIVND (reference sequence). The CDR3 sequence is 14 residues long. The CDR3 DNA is TGTGCCAGTAGGACGACAGGGGATCATCAGCCCCAGCATTTT. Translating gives CASRTTGDHQPQHF. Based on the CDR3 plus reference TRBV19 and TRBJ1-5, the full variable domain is DGGITQSPKYLFRKEGQNVTLSCEQNLNHDAMYWYRQDPGQGLRLIYYSQIVNDFQKGDIAEGYSVSREKKESFPLTVTSAQKNPTAFYLCASRTTGDHQPQHFGDGTRLSIL.

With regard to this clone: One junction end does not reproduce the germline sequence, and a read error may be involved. CDR3 bases: TGTGCCAGCAGCTTAGTAAGGTCCTCTAAATCCTTT. Protein sequence: CASSLVRSSKSF. The chain recombines TRBV7-2 with TRBJ1-1; D unclear. Germline V CDR1 and CDR2: SGHTA, FQGNSA. The CDR3 contains 12 residues. The full variable domain, with the rest looked up from reference TRBV7-2 and TRBJ1-1, is GAGVSQSPSNKVTEKGKDVELRCDPISGHTALYWYRQSLGQGLEFLIYFQGNSAPDKSGLPSDRFSAERTGGSVSTLTIQRTQQEDSAVYLCASSLVRSSKSFGQGTRLTVV.

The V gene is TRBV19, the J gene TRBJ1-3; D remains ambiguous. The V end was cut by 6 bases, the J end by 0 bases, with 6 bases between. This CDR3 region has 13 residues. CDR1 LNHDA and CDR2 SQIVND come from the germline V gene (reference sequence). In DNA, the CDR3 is TGTGCCAGTAGATTGAGCTCTGGAAACACCATATATTTT. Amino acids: CASRLSSGNTIYF. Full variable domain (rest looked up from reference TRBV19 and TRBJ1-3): DGGITQSPKYLFRKEGQNVTLSCEQNLNHDAMYWYRQDPGQGLRLIYYSQIVNDFQKGDIAEGYSVSREKKESFPLTVTSAQKNPTAFYLCASRLSSGNTIYFGEGSWLTVV.